The 20 T cell receptor beta chains in this list originate from one sample, sequenced in a study of CD8 T cells in ankylosing spondylitis. One entry per CDR3 protein results from TCRdb running MiXCR on the 5' RACE reads. This sample has about 240,000 distinct CDR3 sequences, with about 10% found just once. The specimen was blood, either unsorted or a sorted T cell fraction (not recorded which). The origin of the receptors is a male donor with ankylosing spondylitis or in good health (not recorded which).

This clonotype showed up just a few times. The CDR3: CSARAPRTTGELFF. In DNA form, the CDR3 reads TGCAGTGCTAGAGCTCCTAGAACAACCGGGGAGCTGTTTTTT. The chain has TRBV20-1 and TRBJ2-2; no clear D. The CDR3 is made up of 14 amino acids. V shed 1 base and J shed 5 bases, with 11 bases lying between them. From germline, CDR1 is DFQATT and CDR2 SNEGSKA (reference sequence).

This clonotype was observed many times. The rearrangement links TRBV5-1 to TRBJ2-1; no reliable D call. The germline gives CDR1 SGHRS, CDR2 YFSETQ. V was trimmed by 1 base and J by 0 bases, leaving 11 bases between them. This CDR3 is 16 amino acids long. The CDR3 DNA follows: TGCGCCAGCAGCTTGCGGGCCTCCAGCTCCTACAATGAGCAGTTCTTC. Protein sequence: CASSLRASSSYNEQFF.

This clonotype was detected a few times. The J gene is TRBJ2-5, the V gene TRBV2; D is undetermined. The CDR3 runs to 13 residues. The germline CDR1 and CDR2 sequences are SNHLY and FYNNEI. Trimming shortened V by 2 bases and J by 5 bases, and 9 bases separated the two germline ends. The CDR3 is CASSEYRRETQYF. The CDR3 region has the DNA TGTGCCAGCAGTGAATACAGACGGGAGACCCAGTACTTC.

The sample holds many counts of this clonotype. The chain combines TRBV27 with TRBJ2-1, with 7 bases aligning to TRBD2. The V segment lost 0 bases and the J segment 2 bases; nucleotides outside the gene matches: 4. Germline-derived CDR1 and CDR2 are MNHEY and SMNVEV (reference sequence). This CDR3 is built from 16 residues. This CDR3 reads CASSLSAGGTYNEQFF. Here the CDR3 DNA reads TGTGCCAGCAGTTTATCTGCCGGGGGGACCTACAATGAGCAGTTCTTC.

This clonotype was seen repeatedly, ten times or more. The chain links TRBV4-1 to TRBJ2-3; D gene unclear. CDR1 is MGHRA and CDR2 is YSYEKL in the germline V gene. V was shortened by 3 bases and J by 2 bases, with 9 bases between the two germline ends. This CDR3 has 14 amino acids. CDR3 coding DNA: TGCGCCAGCAGCCAGGTTGGGTCCACAGATACGCAGTATTTT. The encoded protein is CASSQVGSTDTQYF.

This clonotype has a count of ten or more. The chain is built from TRBV11-2 and TRBJ2-3; 10 nucleotides align to TRBD2. Germline CDR1 reads SGHAT; CDR2 reads FQNNGV. CDR3 length: 18 amino acids. V lost 3 bases, J lost 2 bases, and 11 bases stayed unmatched. CDR3 sequence reads: CASSLLLAGGPITDTQYF. The CDR3 nucleotides read TGTGCCAGCAGCTTGTTATTAGCGGGGGGCCCGATCACAGATACGCAGTATTTT.

This clonotype showed up many times. This chain uses TRBV21-1 with TRBJ2-3; the DNA was not used to check the table's D call, TRBD2. TRBV21-1 counts as a pseudogene. CDR3 length: 16 amino acids. CDR3 DNA sequence: TGTGCCAGACTAGCGGGAGAGGGCTCTAGCACAGATACGCAGTATTTT. Translated, it gives CARLAGEGSSTDTQYF.

This clonotype was detected ten times or more. V is TRBV12-3 or TRBV12-4 and J is TRBJ1-6; D is perhaps TRBD1 (5 bases). This CDR3 has 14 residues. Deletions cut 0 bases from V and 10 bases from J, with 10 bases between. The CDR3, as DNA: TGTGCCAGCAGTTTAGCGGTACGGACATCACCCCTCCACTTT. It is translated as CASSLAVRTSPLHF.

The CDR3: CASSITSGSYETQYF. Here the CDR3 DNA reads TGTGCCAGCAGTATCACTAGCGGGAGTTACGAGACCCAGTACTTC. The chain carries TRBV25-1 and TRBJ2-5, with TRBD2 matching over 11 bases. J gave up 5 bases and V 5 bases, and 7 bases lay outside the gene matches. Germline CDR1 is MGHDK and CDR2 is SYGVNS. The CDR3 spans 15 residues.

The chain couples TRBV20-1 to TRBJ2-3, with TRBD2 identical over 7 bases. The V gene end was trimmed by 3 bases and the J gene end by 0 bases; junction bases not matched to a gene: 6. The CDR3 is 15 residues long. CDR1 DFQATT and CDR2 SNEGSKA come from the germline V gene (reference sequence). Written as DNA, the CDR3 is TGCAGTGCTAGTGGTGTGACTAGCAGCACAGATACGCAGTATTTT. Translated: CSASGVTSSTDTQYF.

J is TRBJ2-1 and V is TRBV7-8, with D uncertain. Germline V gives CDR1 SGHVS, CDR2 FQNEAQ. V was shortened by 2 bases and J by 7 bases, with 12 bases between the two germline ends. This CDR3 has 14 residues. The CDR3 DNA is TGTGCCAGCAGCTTAAGTCGCGAGGTGAATGAGCAGTTCTTC. Amino acids: CASSLSREVNEQFF.

This clonotype was found a few times. The chain links TRBV20-1 to TRBJ2-7, with 7 bases matching TRBD2. CDR3 length: 15 residues. Trimming at V came to 4 bases and at J to 6 bases, leaving 15 bases not matched to a gene. CDR1 DFQATT and CDR2 SNEGSKA come from the germline V gene (reference sequence). As DNA, the CDR3 is TGCAGTGCTACCCACGGAGCGGGGATCCCTCTCGAGCAGTACTTC. It encodes CSATHGAGIPLEQYF.

At least ten counts were recorded for this clonotype. This chain uses TRBV7-9 with TRBJ1-1; D is uncertain. In germline, CDR1 is SEHNR, CDR2 FQNEAQ (reference sequence). This CDR3 has 14 amino acids. Trimming took 5 bases from V and 0 from J, leaving 10 bases between them. DNA for the CDR3: TGTGCCAGCAGCGTTGCGGCCGTGAACACTGAAGCTTTCTTT. Amino acids: CASSVAAVNTEAFF.

Ten or more counts support this clonotype. The genes are TRBV20-1 and TRBJ2-7; D unclear. CDR3 length: 14 amino acids. Germline V lookup: CDR1 DFQATT, CDR2 SNEGSKA (reference sequence). The V gene lost 6 bases and the J gene lost 0 bases, with 15 bases spanning the gap. Written as DNA, the CDR3 is TGCAGTGCCGAAGACGGGCCCAACTCCTACGAGCAGTACTTC. Translating it yields CSAEDGPNSYEQYF.

This clonotype was found many times. The CDR3 here is CASGRRGYNEQFF. The DNA for the CDR3 is TGTGCCAGCGGGAGGCGGGGTTACAATGAGCAGTTCTTC. The chain carries TRBV7-8 and TRBJ2-1; a weak D match, TRBD2 (6 bases). The V end was cut by 8 bases, the J end by 4 bases, with 12 bases between. Germline values: CDR1 SGHVS, CDR2 FQNEAQ. The length of the CDR3 is 13 residues.

A note on this clonotype: This may arise from a read error, as a much more abundant clone is one base away. V gene TRBV24-1 combines with J gene TRBJ2-1; D is perhaps TRBD1 (5 bases). This CDR3 is 13 amino acids long. Germline V CDR1 and CDR2: KGHDR, SFDVKD. CDR3 sequence: CAASLRVGNEQFF. CDR3 DNA sequence: TGTGCCGCCAGCCTCAGGGTCGGCAATGAGCAGTTCTTC.

This clonotype came up many times. This sequence joins TRBV20-1 and TRBJ2-5; the match to TRBD2 covers 9 bases. Germline CDR1 and CDR2: DFQATT and SNEGSKA (reference sequence). This CDR3 has 15 amino acids. The V segment lost 6 bases and the J segment 2 bases; nucleotides outside the gene matches: 10. The CDR3 region is CSARGLATAQETQYF. The CDR3 nucleotides are TGCAGTGCGCGGGGACTAGCAACAGCTCAAGAGACCCAGTACTTC.

This clonotype has at least ten counts. V and J are TRBV10-3 and TRBJ2-1; D perhaps matches TRBD2 (5 bases). The germline V and J ends were trimmed by 2 bases and 7 bases, with 9 bases remaining between them. There are 13 residues in the CDR3. Germline-derived CDR1 and CDR2 are ENHRY and SYGVKD. Written as DNA, the CDR3 is TGTGCCATCAGTGAGGGAGGATGGAATGAGCAGTTCTTC. This sequence encodes CAISEGGWNEQFF.

This clonotype has ten or more counts. The rearrangement links TRBV28 to TRBJ2-7, with 9 bases fitting TRBD2. The germline V gene encodes CDR1 MDHEN and CDR2 SYDVKM. V shed 6 bases, J shed 7 bases, and the junction held 16 bases outside the gene matches. The CDR3 runs to 16 residues. CDR3 in amino acids: CASSPPRLAVLREQYF. The CDR3, as DNA: TGTGCCAGCAGCCCCCCCCGACTAGCGGTCCTGAGAGAGCAGTACTTC. Full variable domain (outside the CDR3, taken from reference TRBV28 and TRBJ2-7): DVKVTQSSRYLVKRTGEKVFLECVQDMDHENMFWYRQDPGLGLRLIYFSYDVKMKEKGDIPEGYSVSREKKERFSLILESASTNQTSMYLCASSPPRLAVLREQYFGPGTRLTVT.

This clonotype was observed many times. The chain is built from TRBV12-3 or TRBV12-4 and TRBJ2-5, with 9 bases matching TRBD1. The CDR3 is 14 amino acids. Germline trimming cut 7 bases from V and 10 bases from J; bases unmatched to any gene: 13. CDR3 nucleotides: TGTGCCAGCACAGCAAGGGGGGACAGGGCCCTCCAGTACTTC. It specifies CASTARGDRALQYF.